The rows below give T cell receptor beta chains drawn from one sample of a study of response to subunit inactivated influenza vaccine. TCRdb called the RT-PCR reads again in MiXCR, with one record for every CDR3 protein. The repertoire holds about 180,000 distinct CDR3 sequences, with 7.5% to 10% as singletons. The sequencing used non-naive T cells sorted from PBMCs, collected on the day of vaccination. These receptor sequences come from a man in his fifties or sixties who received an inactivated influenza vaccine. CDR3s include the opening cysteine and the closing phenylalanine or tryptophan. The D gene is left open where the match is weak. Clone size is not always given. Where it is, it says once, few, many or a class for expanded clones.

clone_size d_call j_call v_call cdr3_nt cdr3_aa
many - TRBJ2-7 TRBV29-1 TGCAGCGTCCTGAACGGGCCCTCCTACGAGCAGTACTTC CSVLNGPSYEQYF
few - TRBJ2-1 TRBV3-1 TGTGCCAGCAGCCAAGATATTGGGACAGAGCAGTTCTTC CASSQDIGTEQFF
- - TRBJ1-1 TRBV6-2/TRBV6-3 TGTGCCAGCAAGAGACAGGCGACGGTAAAAGCTTTCTTT CASKRQATVKAFF
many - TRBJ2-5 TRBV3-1 TGTGCCAGCAGCCAAGTATACAACCCGAGGGAGACCCAGTACTTC CASSQVYNPRETQYF
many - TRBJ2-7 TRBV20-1 TGCAGTGCCCCTCTCGTGGGGCAGGTCTACGAGCAGTACTTC CSAPLVGQVYEQYF
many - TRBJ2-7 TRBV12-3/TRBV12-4 TGTGCCAGCAGTTTACGGCCGGACGGGCAGTACTTC CASSLRPDGQYF
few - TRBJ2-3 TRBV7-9 TGTGCCAGCAGCTTATTAGCCGGAACGCAGTATTTT CASSLLAGTQYF
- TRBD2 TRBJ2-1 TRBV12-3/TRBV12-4 TGTGCCAGCAGTCCCAGCGGGGCTCAAATCCATGAGCAGTTCTTC CASSPSGAQIHEQFF
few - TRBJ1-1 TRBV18 TGTGCCAGCTCACCACAAGCGACGGGCACTGAAGCTTTCTTT CASSPQATGTEAFF
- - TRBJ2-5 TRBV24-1 TGTGCCACCAGTGATTTGCCTGGCTCCTCGGAGACCCAGTACTTC CATSDLPGSSETQYF
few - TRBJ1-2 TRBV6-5 TGTGCCAGCAGTTACGTGAGGGGCGGTGGCTACACCTTC CASSYVRGGGYTF
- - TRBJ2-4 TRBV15 TGTGCCACCAGCAAAGGAGGGACCAAAAACATTCAGTACTTC CATSKGGTKNIQYF
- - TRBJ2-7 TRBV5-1 TGCGCCAGCAGCTTGGCCTATATCGGAGGGGGAGGCTACGAGCAGTACTTC CASSLAYIGGGGYEQYF
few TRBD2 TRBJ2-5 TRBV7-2 TGTGCCAGCAGCTTCCCCGCTAGCGGCGGGGGGACCCAGTACTTC CASSFPASGGGTQYF
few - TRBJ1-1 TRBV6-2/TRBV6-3 TGTGCCAGCAGGAGGCGGACCACTGAAGCTTTCTTT CASRRRTTEAFF
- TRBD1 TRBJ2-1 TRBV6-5 TGTGCCAGCAGTTCTACGGACAGGGGAGATGAGCAGTTCTTC CASSSTDRGDEQFF
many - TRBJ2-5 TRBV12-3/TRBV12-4 TGTGCCAGCAGTTTGTTAGCAACCCGGGAGACCCAGTACTTC CASSLLATRETQYF
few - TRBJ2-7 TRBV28 TGTGCCAGCTTTTCCTCACAGGCCTACGAGCAGTACTTC CASFSSQAYEQYF
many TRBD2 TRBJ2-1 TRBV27 TGTGCCAGCAGCCGACTAGCGGGATATAAATTCAGCTCCTACAATGAGCAGTTCTTC CASSRLAGYKFSSYNEQFF
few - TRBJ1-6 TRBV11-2 TGTGCCAGCAGCACACCGGCTGATTGGGTTTATAATTCACCCCTCCACTTT CASSTPADWVYNSPLHF
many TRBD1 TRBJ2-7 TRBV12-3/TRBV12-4 TGTGCCAGCAGCGCGGGACAGGGAAGCGAGCAGTACTTC CASSAGQGSEQYF
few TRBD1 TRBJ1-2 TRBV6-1 TGTGCCAGCAGTGGAGGGACAGGGGGCGCGGGCTATGGCTACACCTTC CASSGGTGGAGYGYTF
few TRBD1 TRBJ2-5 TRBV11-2 TGTGCCAGCAGCTCGCGCCGGGACAGGGGGGAGACCCAGTACTTC CASSSRRDRGETQYF
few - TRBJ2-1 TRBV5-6 TGTGCCAGCAGCCTTACGAATGAGCAGTTCTTC CASSLTNEQFF
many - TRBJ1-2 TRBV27 TGTGCCAGCAGCGACAGGCCCTCCTATGGCTACACCTTC CASSDRPSYGYTF
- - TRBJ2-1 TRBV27 TGTGCCAGCAGTTCCCAACCCCAGGTCCCTGAGCAGTTCTTC CASSSQPQVPEQFF
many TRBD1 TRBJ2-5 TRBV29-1 TGCAGCGTTCGACCAGGGGGACGGGAGACCCAGTACTTC CSVRPGGRETQYF
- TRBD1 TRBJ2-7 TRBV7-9 TGTGCCAGCAGCCCCCTGGGTGGCAGGGGGTTTGCGCAGTACTTC CASSPLGGRGFAQYF
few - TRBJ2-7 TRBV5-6 TGTGCCAGCAGCTCGACACAAGGACAGGGAGGGTACGAGCAGTACTTC CASSSTQGQGGYEQYF
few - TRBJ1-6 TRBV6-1 TGTGCCAGCAGTGAACGTAACAGCGGAAATTCACCCCTCCACTTT CASSERNSGNSPLHF
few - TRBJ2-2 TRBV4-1 TGCGCCAGCAGCCAAGACAACAGAGCGAACACCGGGGAGCTGTTTTTT CASSQDNRANTGELFF
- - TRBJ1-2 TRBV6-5 TGTGCCAGCAGTTACTCCCAAACCACCGCTTATGGCTACACCTTC CASSYSQTTAYGYTF
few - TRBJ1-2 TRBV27 TGTGCCAGCAGTTTAGGCCTAGGAGGGGCGAACTATGGCTACACCTTC CASSLGLGGANYGYTF
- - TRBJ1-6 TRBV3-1 TGTGCCAGCAGCCAAGATACCGCCTCACCCCTCCACTTT CASSQDTASPLHF
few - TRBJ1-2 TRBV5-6 TGTGCCAGCAGCTTGGAATGGCCCCAGGGTCTTCAATCCTATGGCTACACCTTC CASSLEWPQGLQSYGYTF
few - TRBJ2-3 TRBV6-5 TGTGCCAGCAGTTACAGGGTTGGGGATACGCAGTATTTT CASSYRVGDTQYF
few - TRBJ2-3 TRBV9 TGTGCCAGCAGCGTAGGGGCGGCCCATAGCACAGATACGCAGTATTTT CASSVGAAHSTDTQYF
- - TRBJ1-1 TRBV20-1 TGCAGTGCTAGGTCGGGGGGGATATTGACGAACACTGAAGCTTTCTTT CSARSGGILTNTEAFF
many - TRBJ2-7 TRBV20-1 TGCAGTGCCGGATACGGGGGGCCGCGGCAGTACTTC CSAGYGGPRQYF
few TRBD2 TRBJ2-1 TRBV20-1 TGCAGTGCTGTTGGGACTAGCGGGGGTCGGGGGCAGTTCTTC CSAVGTSGGRGQFF
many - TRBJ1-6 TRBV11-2 TGTGCCAGCAGCTTATCACGTCCCGCAGGGCGGCTTTATAATTCACCCCTCCACTTT CASSLSRPAGRLYNSPLHF
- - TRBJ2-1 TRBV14 TGTGCCAGCAGCCAATTCGCAGGGGACAATGAGCAGTTCTTC CASSQFAGDNEQFF
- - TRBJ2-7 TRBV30 TGTGCCTGGAGTACGGACAGGCAGTACTTC CAWSTDRQYF
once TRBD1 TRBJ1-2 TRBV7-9 TGTGCCAGCAGCCAAACAGGGGGCAGGAGCTACACCTTC CASSQTGGRSYTF
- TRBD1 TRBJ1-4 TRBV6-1 TGTGCCAGCAGGCAAACAGGGGGCAATGAAAAACTGTTTTTT CASRQTGGNEKLFF
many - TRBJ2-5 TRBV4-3 TGCGCCAGCAGCCAAGTAGTCAGGGAAGGCACCCAGTACTTC CASSQVVREGTQYF
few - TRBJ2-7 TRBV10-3 TGTGCCATCAGTCCGGGACAAGCCTACGAGCAGTACTTC CAISPGQAYEQYF
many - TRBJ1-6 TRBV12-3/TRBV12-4 TGTGCCAGCAGTCCGGGGGACCGGGCTTCACCCCTCCACTTT CASSPGDRASPLHF
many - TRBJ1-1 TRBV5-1 TGCGCCAGCAGCTTCACAGGAAGCACTGAAGCTTTCTTT CASSFTGSTEAFF
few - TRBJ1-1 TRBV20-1 TGCAGTGCTTGGGGGCGGACTACTGAAGCTTTCTTT CSAWGRTTEAFF
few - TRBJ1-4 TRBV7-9 TGTGCCAGCAGCTTAGCTGGGGGCAGGGAAAAACTGTTTTTT CASSLAGGREKLFF
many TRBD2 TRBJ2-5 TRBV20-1 TGCAGTGCTAGAGATCAGGCTAGCGGGAGTTTCCAACGGGAGACCCAGTACTTC CSARDQASGSFQRETQYF
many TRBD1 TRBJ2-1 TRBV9 TGTGCCAGCAGCGTAGGGGTTGAAGGGACAGCCACCTCTCTACCGCTCTTC CASSVGVEGTATSLPLF
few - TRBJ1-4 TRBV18 TGTGCCAGCTCATTATGGCGCGATGAAAAACTGTTTTTT CASSLWRDEKLFF
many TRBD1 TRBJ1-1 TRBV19 TGTGCCAGTAGCGGACAGGGGTATACTGAAGCTTTCTTT CASSGQGYTEAFF
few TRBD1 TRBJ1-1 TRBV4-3 TGCGCCAGCAGCCGCAACAGGGGTGGCACTGAAGCTTTCTTT CASSRNRGGTEAFF
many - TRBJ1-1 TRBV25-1 TGTGCCAGCAGCAGACGCATGAACACTGAAGCTTTCTTT CASSRRMNTEAFF
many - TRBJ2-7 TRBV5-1 TGCGCCAGCTCCTATTCGGGACAACTCTCCTACGAGCAGTACTTC CASSYSGQLSYEQYF
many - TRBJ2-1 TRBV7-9 TGTGCCAGCAACCGGGGGAACAGCTCCTACAATGAGCAGTTCTTC CASNRGNSSYNEQFF